Shown below are 8 T cell receptor beta chains from a single sample sequenced in a study of circulating and synovial CD4+ cells in juvenile arthritis (dated by TCRdb to the mid-2010s). The library was made by the immunoSEQ multiplex PCR assay. The source is immuneACCESS, and TCRdb retained only in-frame sequences with V and J called. Part of the clones is not carried over; for the studies checked, unresolved V genes explain less than half of this, and the remainder is unexplained. The sample data list some 33,000 clones, and 94% of these were observed just once. The ten largest clones represent 0.7% of the sample. Sequenced material: CD4+ T cells from blood. The source is a human donor with juvenile idiopathic arthritis.

This clone was detected once. The genes are TRBV29-1 and TRBJ2-7; no clear D gene. The CDR3 length is 11 residues. Germline CDR1 is SQVTM and CDR2 is ANQGSEA. Trimming took 7 bases from V and 4 from J, leaving 11 bases between them. The CDR3 sequence is CSGARDYEQYF. CDR3 DNA: TGCAGCGGAGCCCGAGATTACGAGCAGTACTTC.

This clone appeared a single time. This chain uses TRBV6-6 with TRBJ2-7; TRBD2 matches at 10 bases. The CDR3 has 15 amino acids. CDR1 and CDR2 from the germline V gene are MNHNY and SVGAGI (reference sequence). The trim removed 7 bases at V and 6 bases at J, leaving 12 bases unmatched. DNA for the CDR3: TGTGCCAGCACAATAACCGGGACTAGCGTCCCCGAGCAGTACTTC. It translates to CASTITGTSVPEQYF.

This chain links TRBV2 with TRBJ1-6, with D perhaps TRBD1 (5 bases). With 5 bases removed from V and 0 bases from J, the gap between germline ends came to 23 bases. Per germline, CDR1 SNHLY and CDR2 FYNNEI. The CDR3 is 20 residues long. This CDR3 is CASSRSGSSSLSSYNSPLHF. The CDR3 nucleotides are TGTGCCAGCAGTCGCTCAGGGTCAAGTTCCTTGAGCTCCTATAATTCACCCCTCCACTTT.

As to this clone: The junction departs from the called germline gene at one end, perhaps through a read error. The same CDR3 can be traced to other DNA sequences in this sample. This chain uses TRBV7-8 with TRBJ1-6; TRBD1 matches 10 bases. The CDR3 runs to 14 residues. The V gene's germline CDR1 is SGHVS and CDR2 FQNEAQ. The CDR3 DNA follows: TGTGCCAGCAGCTCGGGACAGGGGAATTCCCCCCTCCACTTT. Residues: CASSSGQGNSPLHF.

The genes are TRBV10-3 and TRBJ1-2; D is unresolved. V dropped 3 bases and J dropped 2 bases, with 7 bases sitting between them. Germline values: CDR1 ENHRY, CDR2 SYGVKD. This CDR3 has 13 amino acids. CDR3 sequence: CAISEGGNYGYTF. Here the CDR3 DNA reads TGTGCCATCAGTGAAGGAGGGAACTATGGCTACACCTTC.

This chain uses TRBV19 with TRBJ1-5; 8 nucleotides line up with TRBD1. The CDR3 is 16 amino acids. V lost 4 bases, J lost 3 bases, and 8 bases stayed unmatched. The germline CDR1 and CDR2 sequences are LNHDA and SQIVND (reference sequence). The CDR3 DNA reads TGTGCCAGTAGTACTCAGGGGGCAGTTTACAATCAGCCCCAGCATTTT. Protein product: CASSTQGAVYNQPQHF.

The chain joins TRBV7-2 to TRBJ2-2; 12 bases align to TRBD1. The CDR3 has 19 residues. Germline V lookup: CDR1 SGHTA, CDR2 FQGNSA. The V and J ends lost 4 bases and 0 bases, in that order; junction bases with no gene match: 9. CDR3 sequence (DNA): TGTGCCAGCAGCTACAAAGGGACAGGGGGCCTTGCGAACACCGGGGAGCTGTTTTTT. This gives the protein CASSYKGTGGLANTGELFF.

The chain is built from TRBV4-3 and TRBJ1-4; maybe TRBD1 (6 bases). Per germline, CDR1 LGHNA and CDR2 YSLEER. V shed 1 base and J shed 7 bases, with 16 bases lying between them. The CDR3 loop spans 16 amino acids. Here the CDR3 DNA reads TGCGCCAGCAGCCAAGTCGGGGGGACAAAGGCTGAAAAACTGTTTTTT. It encodes CASSQVGGTKAEKLFF.